The clone carrying this T cell receptor beta chain was observed a few times. What it recognizes is unknown. The data are from a study of T cell responses to AZD1222 COVID-19 vaccine. Study-level results: Reportedly, close to half of spike-specific TCRs are directed against unmutated variant regions.

Using immunoSEQ multiplex PCR, the repertoire was profiled, and TCRdb retains in-frame clones only, with some absent. The sample carries about 180,000 clones, around 90% recorded once. The clonotype comes from an adult in good health. Sequenced here: peripheral blood, sampled on day 0 of AZD1222 vaccination.

The CDR3 protein is CASSLGQGTYEQYF. The CDR3 bases are TGTGCCAGCAGCCTCGGACAGGGAACCTACGAGCAGTACTTC. The V gene is TRBV7-9, the J gene TRBJ2-7, with 8 bases fitting TRBD1. V lost 5 bases to trimming and J lost 2 bases; unmatched junction nucleotides: 5. From germline, CDR1 is SEHNR and CDR2 FQNEAQ (reference sequence). This CDR3 region has 14 residues.